One sample yielded the 12 T cell receptor beta chains listed below, sequenced in a study of cytomegalovirus exposure and HLA in healthy donors. The study ran its PCR with 60 Vbeta and 13 Jbeta primers. Using immunoSEQ multiplex PCR, the repertoire was profiled, and TCRdb retains in-frame clones only, with some absent. The table lists about 120,000 clones, around 86% of them singletons. Sequencing was done on a sample of PBMCs. All receptors come from a man aged 25 to 45 in good health and CMV-seronegative.

The chain is built from TRBV5-4 and TRBJ1-1, with 8 nucleotides matching TRBD1. CDR1 and CDR2 from the germline V gene are SGHNT and YYREEE (reference sequence). Trimming cost V 3 bases and J 2 bases; bases outside gene matches: 6. The CDR3 totals 15 residues. For the CDR3, the DNA is TGTGCCAGCAGCTCTAGGGACAGGAGCAACACTGAAGCTTTCTTT. It translates to CASSSRDRSNTEAFF.

The V call is TRBV6-6, the J call TRBJ2-5; maybe TRBD2 (6 bases). Per germline, CDR1 MNHNY and CDR2 SVGAGI (reference sequence). This CDR3 is built from 16 residues. V lost 5 bases, J lost 2 bases, and 18 bases lay in between. In DNA form, the CDR3 reads TGTGCCAGCAGTACCCCCGGAAGGGCGGGGCAAGAGACCCAGTACTTC. Protein sequence: CASSTPGRAGQETQYF.

This chain joins TRBV2 and TRBJ2-5; 7 positions match TRBD2. CDR1 and CDR2 (germline): SNHLY, FYNNEI. The CDR3 contains 15 residues. Trimming cost V 7 bases and J 5 bases; bases outside gene matches: 13. The CDR3 protein is CASMGGGRLAETQYF. Here the CDR3 DNA reads TGTGCCAGCATGGGGGGGGGAAGACTAGCCGAGACCCAGTACTTC. The variable domain in full, completed from reference TRBV2 and TRBJ2-5, reads EPEVTQTPSHQVTQMGQEVILRCVPISNHLYFYWYRQILGQKVEFLVSFYNNEISEKSEIFDDQFSVERPDGSNFTLKIRSTKLEDSAMYFCASMGGGRLAETQYFGPGTRLLVL.

The chain couples TRBV5-6 to TRBJ1-2; 7 bases line up with TRBD1. The length of the CDR3 is 13 residues. The germline V gene has CDR1 SGHDT and CDR2 YYEEEE. V shed 4 bases and J 7 bases; nucleotides not matched to a gene: 7. The chain's CDR3 is CASSPTGALGYTF. The CDR3 region has the DNA TGTGCCAGCAGCCCCACAGGGGCGCTTGGCTACACCTTC. Complete variable domain (other parts from reference TRBV5-6 and TRBJ1-2): DAGVTQSPTHLIKTRGQQVTLRCSPKSGHDTVSWYQQALGQGPQFIFQYYEEEERQRGNFPDRFSGHQFPNYSSELNVNALLLGDSALYLCASSPTGALGYTFGSGTRLTVV.

The V gene is TRBV19, the J gene TRBJ1-4, with 7 positions matching TRBD1. There are 14 residues in the CDR3. Unmatched junction bases numbered 4, after V lost 3 bases and J lost 6 bases. Germline V gene lookup returns CDR1 LNHDA and CDR2 SQIVND (reference sequence). The CDR3 here is CASSIDRADEKLFF. CDR3 nucleotide sequence: TGTGCCAGTAGTATCGACAGGGCTGATGAAAAACTGTTTTTT.

This chain connects TRBV29-1 to TRBJ1-2; tentative D call: TRBD1 (6 bases). V lost 6 bases to trimming and J lost 8 bases, with 13 bases between them. CDR1 is SQVTM, CDR2 ANQGSEA, per germline. The CDR3 is made up of 11 amino acids. As DNA, the CDR3 is TGCAGCGTCTACAGGGCGGAAGGCTACACCTTC. Amino acids: CSVYRAEGYTF.

Here the CDR3 DNA reads TGTGCCAGTAGCTACAGGGGGATAGGGGATTCACCCCTCCACTTT. Its protein is CASSYRGIGDSPLHF. J is TRBJ1-6 and V is TRBV19; TRBD1 agrees at 8 bases. The germline gives CDR1 LNHDA, CDR2 SQIVND (reference sequence). This CDR3 has 15 residues. V lost 6 bases and J lost 8; bases outside the gene matches: 9.

The chain joins TRBV9 to TRBJ1-1; TRBD1 agrees at 10 bases. With V trimmed by 4 bases and J by 6 bases, 9 bases remained unmatched. Germline values: CDR1 SGDLS, CDR2 YYNGEE. The CDR3 spans 15 residues. CDR3 in amino acids: CASSIHPGTGAEAFF. Written as DNA, the CDR3 is TGTGCCAGCAGCATCCATCCCGGGACAGGGGCTGAAGCTTTCTTT.

This chain connects TRBV6-5 to TRBJ2-7, with 7 bases fitting TRBD1. The germline gives CDR1 MNHEY, CDR2 SVGAGI. Losses at the gene ends were 6 bases for V and 1 base for J; bases not matched to a gene: 6. There are 14 residues in the CDR3. CDR3 in amino acids: CASRRGTVSYEQYF. For the CDR3, the DNA is TGTGCCAGCAGGAGGGGGACAGTTTCCTACGAGCAGTACTTC.

The chain couples TRBV28 to TRBJ2-7; a possible D gene is TRBD1 (5 bases). Per the germline V gene, CDR1 is MDHEN and CDR2 is SYDVKM. V lost 3 bases and J lost 2, with 17 bases in between. CDR3 size: 16 residues. CDR3 DNA sequence: TGTGCCAGCAGTTTTGGTGGGGCTAGGACAACCTACGAGCAGTACTTC. Translating it yields CASSFGGARTTYEQYF. Together with reference TRBV28 and TRBJ2-7, the CDR3 gives the full variable domain: DVKVTQSSRYLVKRTGEKVFLECVQDMDHENMFWYRQDPGLGLRLIYFSYDVKMKEKGDIPEGYSVSREKKERFSLILESASTNQTSMYLCASSFGGARTTYEQYFGPGTRLTVT.

This clone turned up a few times. This chain connects TRBV5-1 to TRBJ2-1; D is unresolved. The CDR3 is made up of 12 amino acids. Between the trimmed V and J ends, which lost 0 bases and 10 bases, there was a span of 8 bases. In germline, CDR1 is SGHRS, CDR2 YFSETQ. Here the CDR3 reads CASSLGLTEQFF. Written as DNA, the CDR3 is TGCGCCAGCAGCTTGGGCCTTACAGAGCAGTTCTTC. The variable domain in full, with the rest retrieved from reference TRBV5-1 and TRBJ2-1, is KAGVTQTPRYLIKTRGQQVTLSCSPISGHRSVSWYQQTPGQGLQFLFEYFSETQRNKGNFPGRFSGRQFSNSRSEMNVSTLELGDSALYLCASSLGLTEQFFGPGTRLTVL.

This sequence joins TRBV28 and TRBJ1-2; D ambiguous. Germline V CDR1 and CDR2: MDHEN, SYDVKM. This CDR3 has 13 amino acids. Trimming removed 6 bases at V and 4 bases at J, with 12 bases between. The CDR3: CASRRTRSYGYTF. The CDR3 DNA is TGTGCCAGCAGACGAACAAGGAGCTATGGCTACACCTTC.